A selection of T cell receptor beta chains follows, all from one sample in a study of response to subunit inactivated influenza vaccine. Using its own MiXCR run on the RT-PCR reads, TCRdb lists one record per CDR3 protein. The sample yields hundreds of thousands of distinct CDR3 sequences, around 11% seen once. The source was PBMCs from blood, collected on the day of vaccination. These receptors all come from a man between 45 and 60 years old who received an inactivated influenza vaccine. CDR3s leave out the opening cysteine and the closing phenylalanine or tryptophan. Clone size is stated in some rows and not others, as once, few, many or a class when expanded.

v_call	cdr3_length	j_call	clone_size	cdr3_aa
TRBV6-2/TRBV6-3	13	TRBJ2-1	few	ASSYVSGTYNEQF
TRBV28	13	TRBJ2-7	few	ASSGQGPPTYEQY
TRBV12-3/TRBV12-4	11	TRBJ1-1	many	ASSLAVQVEAF
TRBV5-1	13	TRBJ1-2	few	ASSLGIGASYGYT
TRBV12-3/TRBV12-4	12	TRBJ2-7	few	ASRRTSGLGEQY
TRBV7-2	11	TRBJ2-1	many	ASSFRGGNEQF
TRBV19	13	TRBJ2-7	NA	ASSIRAARSYEQY
TRBV7-2	14	TRBJ2-7	NA	ASSLGEAGAAYEQY
TRBV28	13	TRBJ1-1	few	ASRLGQGGAIEAF
TRBV5-6	16	TRBJ2-1	many	ASSLPRTDLAGRDEQF
TRBV20-1	13	TRBJ2-3	NA	SASKRDPGTDTQY
TRBV27	14	TRBJ2-7	NA	ASSLIPLAGGNEQY
TRBV10-3	12	TRBJ1-5	many	AISESRGNQPQH
TRBV19	11	TRBJ2-1	few	ASSIGGASEQF
TRBV7-9	13	TRBJ2-1	few	ASSTTSGGWDEQF
TRBV5-1	10	TRBJ2-1	few	ASRVSYNEQF
TRBV24-1	12	TRBJ2-1	few	ATSEGYRIGEQF
TRBV7-2	11	TRBJ2-7	NA	ASSLERTGEQY
TRBV28	11	TRBJ2-7	NA	ASSLSVYYEQY
TRBV19	13	TRBJ2-2	few	ASRPVLAITGELF
TRBV28	13	TRBJ2-7	NA	ASSFPDRASYEQY
TRBV5-1	12	TRBJ1-1	many	ASSLYRADTEAF
TRBV28	15	TRBJ2-3	many	ASSLPNGGPGTDTQY
TRBV7-6	10	TRBJ2-2	NA	ASNGGTGELF
TRBV6-5	12	TRBJ2-5	few	ASSSADRERTQY
TRBV6-2/TRBV6-3	12	TRBJ2-1	few	ASKPEGGVNEQF
TRBV14	14	TRBJ2-7	many	ASSPPAIGENYEQY
TRBV6-2/TRBV6-3	12	TRBJ1-2	NA	ASCAMGQTYGYT
TRBV6-5	15	TRBJ1-3	few	ASSYSQGRRSGNTIY
TRBV7-2	10	TRBJ2-3	NA	ASRASRYTQY
TRBV7-2	12	TRBJ2-1	NA	ASSLVSNRNEQF
TRBV11-2	15	TRBJ2-1	NA	ASSPKTRDGPYNEQF
TRBV7-2	13	TRBJ1-4	few	ASRPTGGAHEKLF
TRBV7-8	15	TRBJ2-3	NA	ASSQRTSGRYADTQY